Following are 19 T cell receptor beta chains from one sample sequenced in a study of T cell changes during pregnancy in multiple sclerosis. Some clones are missing from TCRdb's copy, which holds only in-frame ones; the method was immunoSEQ multiplex PCR. Here the sample spans just under 100,000 clones, about 93% being singletons. The material sequenced was peripheral blood, taken after pregnancy. These receptors were taken from a female donor with multiple sclerosis, enrolled in a pregnancy study.

CDR3 DNA: TGTGCCAGCAGCTGGGGACAGGGCAAAACTGAAGCTTTCTTT. The encoded protein is CASSWGQGKTEAFF. The rearrangement joins TRBV5-6 to TRBJ1-1; 9 nucleotides match TRBD1. V lost 3 bases to trimming and J lost 5 bases; unmatched junction nucleotides: 5. Germline-derived CDR1 and CDR2 are SGHDT and YYEEEE. The CDR3 is 14 amino acids. The full variable domain, its missing parts supplied by reference TRBV5-6 and TRBJ1-1, is DAGVTQSPTHLIKTRGQQVTLRCSPKSGHDTVSWYQQALGQGPQFIFQYYEEEERQRGNFPDRFSGHQFPNYSSELNVNALLLGDSALYLCASSWGQGKTEAFFGQGTRLTVV.

In this sample, this clone turned up once. The chain employs TRBV7-2 and TRBJ1-2; 10 bases match TRBD1. The V gene end was trimmed by 1 base and the J gene end by 5 bases; junction bases not matched to a gene: 13. CDR1 is SGHTA and CDR2 is FQGNSA in the germline V gene. CDR3 length equals 18 residues. The CDR3 loop reads CASSLDLGSGQGSYGYTF. CDR3 DNA: TGTGCCAGCAGCTTAGACCTTGGTTCGGGACAGGGGAGTTATGGCTACACCTTC.

J is TRBJ1-2 and V is TRBV29-1, with 7 bases matching TRBD1. The CDR3 runs to 14 residues. After removal of 7 bases from V and 4 bases from J, the junction contained 12 bases not matched to a gene. Germline V gives CDR1 SQVTM, CDR2 ANQGSEA. CDR3 DNA sequence: TGCAGCGCTACCGACAGGGAGCCGGGCTATGGCTACACCTTC. It specifies CSATDREPGYGYTF.

V gene TRBV5-4 combines with J gene TRBJ2-1; 11 bases are shared with TRBD2. Per the germline V gene, CDR1 is SGHNT and CDR2 is YYREEE (reference sequence). CDR3 length equals 17 residues. The trim removed 4 bases at V and 8 bases at J, leaving 14 bases unmatched. CDR3 sequence (DNA): TGTGCCAGCAGCGTGGGACTAGCGGCCCCCGCTAGGGATGAGCAGTTCTTC. Protein: CASSVGLAAPARDEQFF.

In this sample, this clone turned up a few times. V usage is TRBV4-1 and J usage is TRBJ1-5; 11 bases map to TRBD1. V shed 4 bases and J 5 bases; nucleotides not matched to a gene: 7. Germline assignment: CDR1 MGHRA and CDR2 YSYEKL. The CDR3 is 16 residues long. The CDR3 DNA sequence: TGCGCCAGCAGCCGGGGACCGGGACAGGGGGATCAGCCCCAGCATTTT. It yields the protein CASSRGPGQGDQPQHF.

The rearrangement links TRBV14 to TRBJ1-2; the match to TRBD1 covers 9 bases. Germline loops: CDR1 SGHDN, CDR2 FVKESK. J was trimmed by 4 bases and V by 3 bases; bases with no gene match: 3. The CDR3 has 14 residues. CDR3 residues: CASSQGQGSYGYTF. DNA of the CDR3: TGTGCCAGCAGCCAGGGACAGGGATCCTATGGCTACACCTTC.

The rearrangement uses TRBV7-2 and TRBJ2-1, with 12 nucleotides matching TRBD2. The germline V gene encodes CDR1 SGHTA and CDR2 FQGNSA. J was trimmed by 7 bases and V by 4 bases; bases with no gene match: 5. The CDR3 consists of 15 residues. In nucleotides, the CDR3 is TGTGCCAGCAGCTGGACTAGCGGGACCAGGAATGAGCAGTTCTTC. It translates to CASSWTSGTRNEQFF.

The chain is built from TRBV4-2 and TRBJ1-5; D ambiguous. V was clipped by 0 bases and J by 5 bases, with 11 bases between them. The CDR3 sequence is 15 residues long. Germline V gene sequence: CDR1 LGHNA, CDR2 YNFKEQ. CDR3 nucleotide sequence: TGTGCCAGCAGCCAAGATTTGTCCTCTGATCAGCCCCAGCATTTT. It encodes CASSQDLSSDQPQHF.

This sequence joins TRBV29-1 and TRBJ2-7, with 12 bases identical to TRBD2. The CDR3 length is 17 residues. V shed 7 bases, J shed 5 bases, and the junction held 18 bases outside the gene matches. From germline, CDR1 is SQVTM and CDR2 ANQGSEA. CDR3 loop: CSATGSGLAGGSNEQYF. Here the CDR3 DNA reads TGCAGCGCCACGGGGTCGGGACTAGCGGGTGGAAGCAACGAGCAGTACTTC.

J is TRBJ2-7 and V is TRBV27; perhaps TRBD2 as D (5 bases). The CDR3 consists of 16 residues. CDR1 is MNHEY and CDR2 is SMNVEV in the germline V gene (reference sequence). The V gene lost 6 bases and the J gene lost 0 bases, with 18 bases spanning the gap. The CDR3 nucleotides read TGTGCCAGCAGCCCCCTCTCGGTGGGGAGCTCCTACGAGCAGTACTTC. Amino acids: CASSPLSVGSSYEQYF.

A single count supports this clone. The chain employs TRBV7-2 and TRBJ2-1; 10 nucleotides align to TRBD1. The ends lost 5 bases at V and 5 bases at J; junction bases unmatched: 6. CDR1 and CDR2 (germline): SGHTA, FQGNSA. CDR3 size: 15 residues. The CDR3 bases are TGTGCCAGCAGCCCGGACAGGGGGTCCCACAATGAGCAGTTCTTC. Protein: CASSPDRGSHNEQFF. Drawing the rest from reference TRBV7-2 and TRBJ2-1, the complete variable domain is GAGVSQSPSNKVTEKGKDVELRCDPISGHTALYWYRQSLGQGLEFLIYFQGNSAPDKSGLPSDRFSAERTGGSVSTLTIQRTQQEDSAVYLCASSPDRGSHNEQFFGPGTRLTVL.

V usage is TRBV5-8 and J usage is TRBJ1-2; the D gene is possibly TRBD1 (6 bases). In germline, CDR1 is SGHTS, CDR2 YDEGEE. Trimming removed 4 bases at V and 7 bases at J, with 17 bases between. This CDR3 spans 14 amino acids. The CDR3 DNA sequence: TGTGCCAGCAGCCCGAAGGACAGTTTGGGTGGCTACACCTTC. Protein: CASSPKDSLGGYTF. Drawing the rest from reference TRBV5-8 and TRBJ1-2, the complete variable domain is EAGVTQSPTHLIKTRGQQATLRCSPISGHTSVYWYQQALGLGLQFLLWYDEGEERNRGNFPPRFSGRQFPNYSSELNVNALELEDSALYLCASSPKDSLGGYTFGSGTRLTVV.

The chain employs TRBV28 and TRBJ1-1, with a weak D call TRBD1 (6 bases). CDR1 and CDR2 from the germline V gene are MDHEN and SYDVKM. V lost 4 bases, J lost 6 bases, and 21 bases lay in between. The CDR3 sequence is 16 residues long. The CDR3 loop reads CASSSGQLISDPEAFF. CDR3 nucleotides: TGTGCCAGCAGTTCCGGACAGTTGATATCGGATCCTGAAGCTTTCTTT. Looking up the rest from reference TRBV28 and TRBJ1-1 gives the full variable domain: DVKVTQSSRYLVKRTGEKVFLECVQDMDHENMFWYRQDPGLGLRLIYFSYDVKMKEKGDIPEGYSVSREKKERFSLILESASTNQTSMYLCASSSGQLISDPEAFFGQGTRLTVV.

CDR3 in DNA: TGTGCCAGCAGTGAAACCAGGGGATATGGCTACACCTTC. It specifies CASSETRGYGYTF. The chain carries TRBV6-1 and TRBJ1-2; D might be TRBD1 (6 bases). Germline values: CDR1 MNHNS, CDR2 SASEGT. Trimming cost V 2 bases and J 5 bases, with 9 bases left between them. This CDR3 region has 13 residues.

Concerning this clone itself: A junction boundary mismatches the germline segment, possibly from a read error. V and J are TRBV4-1 and TRBJ1-2; 12 bases fit TRBD1. Germline V gene data show CDR1 as MGHRA and CDR2 as YSYEKL. The CDR3 runs 15 residues. CDR3 DNA: TGCGCCGGCAGCAGAGGGACAGGGGGCAACTATGGCTACACCTTC. The encoded protein is CAGSRGTGGNYGYTF.

This clone showed up just a few times. The V call is TRBV29-1, the J call TRBJ1-2; a weak D match, TRBD1 (5 bases). CDR1 and CDR2 from the germline V gene are SQVTM and ANQGSEA. Trimming stripped 6 bases from V and 3 bases from J, with 14 bases between. The CDR3 spans 13 residues. The DNA of the CDR3 is TGCAGCGTGAGATCGACAGATTACTATGGCTACACCTTC. Translated: CSVRSTDYYGYTF.

The chain carries TRBV7-9 and TRBJ2-1, with TRBD2 matching over 10 bases. The CDR3 contains 14 residues. With V trimmed by 4 bases and J by 8 bases, 5 bases remained unmatched. CDR1 SEHNR and CDR2 FQNEAQ come from the germline V gene (reference sequence). Written as DNA, the CDR3 is TGTGCCAGCAGCTCTAGCGGGAGAATATATGAGCAGTTCTTC. Translation: CASSSSGRIYEQFF. Looking up the rest from reference TRBV7-9 and TRBJ2-1 gives the full variable domain: DTGVSQNPRHKITKRGQNVTFRCDPISEHNRLYWYRQTLGQGPEFLTYFQNEAQLEKSRLLSDRFSAERPKGSFSTLEIQRTEQGDSAMYLCASSSSGRIYEQFFGPGTRLTVL.

This clone has a single count. CDR3 region: CASSQAGVAGSTDTQYF. The DNA of the CDR3 is TGCGCCAGCAGCCAAGCGGGAGTAGCAGGAAGCACAGATACGCAGTATTTT. The rearrangement joins TRBV4-3 to TRBJ2-3; D perhaps matches TRBD2 (6 bases). With 1 base removed from V and 0 bases from J, the gap between germline ends came to 14 bases. Germline CDR1 is LGHNA and CDR2 is YSLEER. The CDR3 is 17 residues long.

The chain recombines TRBV19 with TRBJ2-3; the D is unclear. Germline CDR1 and CDR2: LNHDA and SQIVND (reference sequence). The CDR3 sequence is 12 residues long. Trimming removed 6 bases at V and 0 bases at J, with 4 bases between. DNA for the CDR3: TGTGCCAGTAGACAGAGCACAGATACGCAGTATTTT. Protein: CASRQSTDTQYF.